Each of the 24 T cell receptor beta chains below was sequenced from the same sample in a study of T cell responses to AZD1222 COVID-19 vaccine. The assay was immunoSEQ multiplex PCR, and TCRdb's table has in-frame clones only and misses some. The table lists about 140,000 clones, 80% to 95% of them singletons, with roughly 3.1% in the top ten. Sample: peripheral blood, taken on day 0 of AZD1222 vaccination. These receptors all come from an adult in good health.

V is TRBV19 and J is TRBJ2-3, with 12 nucleotides matching TRBD2. Unmatched junction bases numbered 7, after V lost 3 bases and J lost 3 bases. The CDR3 contains 17 residues. Germline V gives CDR1 LNHDA, CDR2 SQIVND (reference sequence). Here the CDR3 DNA reads TGTGCCAGTAGTATGGGACTAGCGGGCGGGAGGACAGATACGCAGTATTTT. Its translation is CASSMGLAGGRTDTQYF. Using reference TRBV19 and TRBJ2-3 for the parts outside the CDR3, the full variable domain is DGGITQSPKYLFRKEGQNVTLSCEQNLNHDAMYWYRQDPGQGLRLIYYSQIVNDFQKGDIAEGYSVSREKKESFPLTVTSAQKNPTAFYLCASSMGLAGGRTDTQYFGPGTRLTVL.

This sequence joins TRBV3-1 (or the pseudogene TRBV3-2) and TRBJ2-7; TRBD1 matches 10 bases. The germline V gene encodes CDR1 LGHDT and CDR2 YNNKEL (reference sequence). This CDR3 is 18 amino acids long. With V trimmed by 5 bases and J by 5 bases, 18 bases remained unmatched. The DNA for the CDR3 is TGTGCCAGCAGCGGACGGGACAGGGGCTACGGACTGGGGGACGAGCAGTACTTC. Its translation: CASSGRDRGYGLGDEQYF.

This chain connects TRBV6-1 to TRBJ2-3; tentatively, D is TRBD2 (6 bases). V was clipped by 3 bases and J by 0 bases, with 13 bases between them. Germline V CDR1 and CDR2: MNHNS, SASEGT. The CDR3 runs 16 residues. The CDR3 is CASSEGTGLSTDTQYF. DNA of the CDR3: TGTGCCAGCAGTGAGGGGACGGGACTCAGCACAGATACGCAGTATTTT.

The V gene is TRBV6-4, the J gene TRBJ1-1; possibly TRBD1 for D (5 bases). The V and J ends lost 2 bases and 4 bases respectively, with 11 bases between them. This CDR3 contains 14 residues. Germline CDR1 and CDR2: MRHNA and SNTAGT. CDR3: CASSDTGGATEAFF. The CDR3 nucleotides read TGTGCCAGCAGTGACACCGGGGGAGCCACTGAAGCTTTCTTT.

The gene calls are TRBV19 and TRBJ2-2; D may be TRBD2 (6 bases). CDR3 length: 15 residues. Trimming left V 1 base short and J 0 bases short, with 6 bases between. CDR1 is LNHDA and CDR2 is SQIVND in the germline V gene (reference sequence). This CDR3 is CASSIGLANTGELFF. The CDR3 DNA sequence: TGTGCCAGTAGTATAGGACTAGCGAACACCGGGGAGCTGTTTTTT.

This chain joins TRBV28 and TRBJ1-2, with D possibly being TRBD1 (5 bases). Germline V CDR1 and CDR2: MDHEN, SYDVKM. This CDR3 has 12 amino acids. Trimming took off 7 bases at V and 4 bases at J, with 10 bases between the two ends. CDR3 protein: CASNPDSYGYTF. The CDR3 DNA follows: TGTGCCAGCAACCCAGACAGCTATGGCTACACCTTC.

The chain carries TRBV30 and TRBJ1-3; 8 bases agree with TRBD1. The V and J ends lost 2 bases and 4 bases, in that order; junction bases with no gene match: 7. This CDR3 is built from 15 residues. Germline CDR1 and CDR2: GTSNPN and SVGIG (reference sequence). This CDR3 reads CAWSYPTGVGNTIYF. The CDR3 coding sequence is TGTGCCTGGAGTTATCCGACAGGGGTAGGAAACACCATATATTTT.

V usage is TRBV7-9 and J usage is TRBJ1-1; D possibly corresponds to TRBD1 (6 bases). The V end was cut by 10 bases, the J end by 3 bases, with 18 bases between. The CDR3 loop spans 14 amino acids. The germline V gene has CDR1 SEHNR and CDR2 FQNEAQ (reference sequence). DNA of the CDR3: TGTGCCATCCGTGGGGGGGGCTCGGACACTGAAGCTTTCTTT. This codes for CAIRGGGSDTEAFF.

With respect to this clone: Additional DNA sequences in this sample encode the identical CDR3. The gene calls are TRBV5-1 and TRBJ2-1; 12 positions match TRBD2. The CDR3 extends over 14 amino acids. V lost 2 bases, J lost 7 bases, and 1 base stayed unmatched. From germline, CDR1 is SGHRS and CDR2 YFSETQ. The CDR3 DNA sequence: TGCGCCAGCAGCTTAGGGACTAGCGGGAATGAGCAGTTCTTC. Translated: CASSLGTSGNEQFF.

The chain recombines TRBV5-1 with TRBJ2-5; 10 positions match TRBD2. The CDR3 sequence is 14 residues long. CDR1 is SGHRS and CDR2 is YFSETQ in the germline V gene. J gave up 4 bases and V 5 bases, and 5 bases lay outside the gene matches. The CDR3 is CASRTSSGRETQYF. Written as DNA, the CDR3 is TGCGCCAGCAGGACCTCTAGCGGGAGAGAGACCCAGTACTTC.

J is TRBJ1-5 and V is TRBV7-2, with 7 bases that match TRBD1. The CDR3 length is 16 residues. Germline V gene sequence: CDR1 SGHTA, CDR2 FQGNSA. The V segment lost 5 bases and the J segment 6 bases; nucleotides outside the gene matches: 13. In DNA form, the CDR3 reads TGTGCCAGCAGCCCGGAGGGGGCAGGGGGGGGTCAGCCCCAGCATTTT. This sequence encodes CASSPEGAGGGQPQHF. Full variable domain (missing parts from reference TRBV7-2 and TRBJ1-5): GAGVSQSPSNKVTEKGKDVELRCDPISGHTALYWYRQSLGQGLEFLIYFQGNSAPDKSGLPSDRFSAERTGGSVSTLTIQRTQQEDSAVYLCASSPEGAGGGQPQHFGDGTRLSIL.

The chain links TRBV19 to TRBJ1-5; D gene uncertain. From germline, CDR1 is LNHDA and CDR2 SQIVND (reference sequence). The CDR3 runs 15 residues. Trimming pared 5 bases from V and 0 bases from J, leaving 11 bases between. The CDR3 here is CASSQGRGSNQPQHF. CDR3 nucleotides: TGTGCCAGTAGTCAAGGGCGGGGTAGCAATCAGCCCCAGCATTTT.

This clone showed up just a few times. The CDR3, as DNA: TGTGCCAGCAGTTTAATGGGAGGGGAAGGGACAGATACGCAGTATTTT. Translated, it gives CASSLMGGEGTDTQYF. The chain uses TRBV27 and TRBJ2-3, with TRBD2 identical over 7 bases. Germline V gene lookup returns CDR1 MNHEY and CDR2 SMNVEV (reference sequence). The CDR3 is made up of 16 amino acids. V trimming: 2 bases; J trimming: 3 bases; junction bases outside the gene matches: 8.

V and J are TRBV7-3 and TRBJ1-6, with D perhaps matching TRBD1 (6 bases). The germline CDR1 and CDR2 sequences are SGHTA and FQGTGA. Trimming cost V 3 bases and J 8 bases, with 17 bases left between them. This CDR3 has 16 amino acids. The CDR3 is CASSLTGGTGHSPLHF. The CDR3 nucleotides read TGTGCCAGCAGCTTGACAGGCGGAACGGGTCATTCACCCCTCCACTTT.

The chain links TRBV2 to TRBJ2-3; 10 nucleotides line up with TRBD2. From germline, CDR1 is SNHLY and CDR2 FYNNEI. The CDR3 totals 14 residues. The V segment lost 9 bases and the J segment 4 bases; nucleotides outside the gene matches: 7. The CDR3 here is CARKSGRAADTQYF. CDR3 coding DNA: TGTGCCAGAAAAAGCGGGAGGGCTGCAGATACGCAGTATTTT.

This clone has just one count. The chain uses TRBV4-1 and TRBJ2-2; either TRBD1 or TRBD2 may supply D (5 bases each). V was cut by 4 bases and J by 0 bases, with 21 bases left in between. Germline-derived CDR1 and CDR2 are MGHRA and YSYEKL. The CDR3 length is 19 residues. This chain's CDR3 is CASSLSGTAATANTGELFF. The CDR3 bases are TGCGCCAGCAGCCTATCCGGGACGGCCGCGACGGCGAACACCGGGGAGCTGTTTTTT.

The chain has TRBV5-1 and TRBJ1-1; D is unresolved. The germline V gene encodes CDR1 SGHRS and CDR2 YFSETQ. Between the trimmed V and J ends, which lost 0 bases and 4 bases, there was a span of 13 bases. The length of the CDR3 is 15 residues. The CDR3: CASSLVRGVGTEAFF. DNA of the CDR3: TGCGCCAGCAGCTTGGTACGGGGAGTCGGCACTGAAGCTTTCTTT.

In this sample, this clone turned up a few times. The chain couples TRBV5-5 to TRBJ1-6; D ambiguous. Germline loops: CDR1 SGHKS, CDR2 YYEKEE (reference sequence). V lost 3 bases to trimming and J lost 10 bases, with 11 bases between them. This CDR3 contains 13 residues. CDR3 DNA sequence: TGTGCCAGCAGCTCGGACGTCGGATCACCCCTCCACTTT. This sequence encodes CASSSDVGSPLHF. The variable domain in full, with the rest retrieved from reference TRBV5-5 and TRBJ1-6, is DAGVTQSPTHLIKTRGQQVTLRCSPISGHKSVSWYQQVLGQGPQFIFQYYEKEERGRGNFPDRFSARQFPNYSSELNVNALLLGDSALYLCASSSDVGSPLHFGNGTRLTVT.

The genes are TRBV12-3 or TRBV12-4 and TRBJ2-7; possible D gene TRBD1, 5 bases. This CDR3 has 13 residues. Trimming removed 3 bases at V and 6 bases at J, with 12 bases between. DNA for the CDR3: TGTGCCAGCAGTTTTGGCAGGGTCCGCGAGCAGTACTTC. This encodes CASSFGRVREQYF.

This sequence joins TRBV4-1 and TRBJ2-7, with TRBD1 matching 9 bases. J lost 3 bases, V lost 3 bases, and 9 bases had no gene match. This CDR3 comprises 16 residues. From germline, CDR1 is MGHRA and CDR2 YSYEKL. The CDR3 region has the DNA TGCGCCAGCAGCCATCCCCGCCCGGGACAGGGCTACGAGCAGTACTTC. Residues: CASSHPRPGQGYEQYF.

This clone was picked up one time. The chain employs TRBV27 and TRBJ2-1; possible D gene TRBD1, 6 bases. The germline V gene has CDR1 MNHEY and CDR2 SMNVEV (reference sequence). V was trimmed by 8 bases and J by 5 bases, leaving 19 bases between them. The CDR3 has 15 residues. Here the CDR3 DNA reads TGTGCCAGCGCGAGGCCGACAGGCGTGCACAATGAGCAGTTCTTC. It translates to CASARPTGVHNEQFF.

This rearrangement joins TRBV19 to TRBJ1-5; TRBD1 might be the D (5 bases). Germline V CDR1 and CDR2: LNHDA, SQIVND (reference sequence). The CDR3 totals 15 residues. V gave up 2 bases and J gave up 3 bases, with 11 bases separating them. The CDR3 DNA is TGTGCCAGTAGTATAACCAGGGCCTTCAATCAGCCCCAGCATTTT. Protein: CASSITRAFNQPQHF.

The rearrangement uses TRBV6-2 or TRBV6-3 and TRBJ2-5, with 8 bases identical to TRBD2. The CDR3 sequence is 17 residues long. From germline, CDR1 is MNHEY and CDR2 SVGEGT. The V gene end was trimmed by 2 bases and the J gene end by 0 bases; junction bases not matched to a gene: 8. The CDR3 sequence is CASSYPPTSGYQETQYF. In DNA, the CDR3 is TGTGCCAGCAGTTACCCCCCTACTAGCGGCTACCAAGAGACCCAGTACTTC.

This chain uses TRBV18 with TRBJ1-4; maybe TRBD1 (5 bases). Germline-derived CDR1 and CDR2 are KGHSH and LQKENI. The CDR3 is made up of 18 amino acids. V gave up 4 bases and J gave up 0 bases, with 18 bases separating them. The CDR3: CASSLNFQGTATNEKLFF. The CDR3 region has the DNA TGTGCCAGCTCACTAAACTTTCAAGGGACGGCAACTAATGAAAAACTGTTTTTT.